This T cell receptor beta chain was obtained from a study of CD8 T cells in Susac syndrome (dated by TCRdb to between 2019 and 2020). For the wider study: Repertoire sequencing was used to test whether CD8+ T cell activation and differentiation in Susac syndrome was antigen driven.

On this clonotype itself: No antigen is known for it. One base away there is no much larger clone; base qualities are not given.

Overall study results and their limits: The study acknowledged that relatively few individuals were included in the TCR sequencing and HLA analysis.

The germline V gene (reference sequence) gives CDR1 as MNHEY and CDR2 as SMNVEV. There are 12 amino acids in the CDR3, from cysteine to phenylalanine inclusive. Solely the CDR3 DNA is kept, with 36 bases framed from the first base. Trimming costs V 4 bases and J 8 bases, and their ends lie 9 bases apart. High-throughput TCR beta sequencing profiled peripheral blood CD8+ and CD4+ T cells from healthy donors, Susac syndrome patients and multiple sclerosis patients. Healthy donors were age- and sex-matched controls. Bulk CD8+ and CD4+ T cells were purified by magnetic negative isolation, whereas CD8+ TEMRA cells were enriched by FACS. Blood was collected in EDTA tubes and processed within 24 hours, with PBMCs isolated through density gradient centrifugation. PBMCs destined for TCR sequencing were cryopreserved in liquid nitrogen and later thawed in a 37 °C water bath. Purity of sorted or isolated CD4+, CD8+ and CD8+ TEMRA cells was at least 90%.

RNA was extracted using the RNeasy kit, and roughly 0.5 to 1 microgram was reverse transcribed with random hexamers. The immunoSEQ multiplex PCR assay, which covers 54 Vbeta and 13 Jbeta segments, was used to amplify TCR beta CDR3 regions. PCR amplification bias was corrected by using a synthetic template baseline for primer optimization and computational correction. In the paper's pipeline: Reads were assigned to V, D and J genes according to IMGT and analyzed in immunoSEQ Analyzer, with only productive sequences retained. To calculate clonality, Shannon entropy was normalized by log2 of the number of productive unique sequences and then subtracted from one. Public and private clones were assessed among the 100 most prevalent clones of each patient and control. Clones were defined as Susac-specific if absent from the healthy and MS cohorts, from 1052 published viral clones and from other ImmuneACCESS disease sequences. Clones were called with MiXCR by TCRdb after fastp trimmed the public reads at Q25, and only in-frame beta chains were retained. Entries are consolidated by CDR3 protein sequence, retaining the most common genes and DNA. The V and J calls shown here were made by TCRdb, not taken from the authors' results. A total of 150,000 to 200,000 distinct CDR3 sequences appear in this sample, about 93% of them only once. The ten most abundant clones make up over 0.12% of the sample.

The chain employs TRBV27 and TRBJ2-1; the D gene assignment is ambiguous. The clonotype comes from a human donor in good health. The sequenced sample was CD4+ T cells from PBMCs. Read as DNA, the sequence is TGTGCCAGCAGTTCCTTGGGCTATGAGCAGTTCTTC. Translated, this is CASSSLGYEQFF.